The T cell receptor (beta chain) described here comes from a study of cytomegalovirus exposure and HLA in healthy donors (dated by TCRdb to the late 2010s). Looking at the study overall: In an earlier analysis of some 610 of the donors, under 300 Gb of sequence data and 100 million or so unique TCR beta sequences from about 179 million T cells were reported. Both class I and class II loci were covered by HLA typing, at four-digit resolution. Every repertoire in the discovery cohort had been generated on one and the same sequencing platform. Among some 400 genotyped donors of the cohort, an average of approximately 200,000 unique TCR beta nucleotide sequences was sequenced per donor, of which about 18% were non-productive. Of the approximately 400 genotyped donors, roughly 85% fell in the genetic ancestry cluster associated with self-reported Caucasian donors. An early release that covered about 600 HLA-typed donors contained approximately 300 gigabases of sequencing data and 65 million to 100 million unique TCR sequences. Several DR-DQ haplotypes were treated as single units for association and clustering because of strong linkage in the cohort. An earlier analysis of 587 of the donors applied high-throughput TCR beta sequencing to assess whether each TCR beta V gene segment acted as functional or pseudogenic. The study combined high-throughput TCR immunosequencing, statistical association of individual TCRs with disease status, and machine learning to predict cytomegalovirus infection status. A later analysis re-examined previously published TCR beta repertoires from about 670 donors and added high-resolution HLA genotyping to investigate patterns of TCR occurrence. Typing coverage differed by locus: A, B, C, DRB1 and DQB1 were typed in about 620-640 donors, DQA1 in roughly 510, DPA1 in some 610, and DPB1 in 400 to 480. In addition to the first cohort of 500 to 850 subjects, a separate validation cohort of over 90 different subjects was used. Rather than using new phenotypic data, the later analysis identified candidate immune exposures from TCR beta sequences and from how often those sequences occurred across donors. The study aimed to test whether cataloging public T cell receptors could reveal signatures of past pathogen exposure. The study used immunosequencing to profile the T cell repertoires of approximately 690 subjects and linked those repertoires to cytomegalovirus serostatus. In a later genetic analysis, genome-wide SNP genotypes for about 65% of the 666 donors were used, and that subset was treated as a discovery cohort. Alongside the repertoire data, information on donor age, sex, ethnicity and CMV serostatus was compiled.

The paper's findings and limits, for the study overall: Compared with the approximately 670-donor mean, donors in an Asian-associated ancestry cluster had fewer N-insertions in productive TCRs, according to a later genetic analysis. An association between a missense DCLRE1C variant and V-gene and J-gene trimming of TCR beta chains was found in a later genetic analysis and replicated in an independent cohort. Compared with equally common non-associated chains, HLA-associated TCR beta chains in a later analysis were more clonally expanded and had lower generation probabilities. Specific HLA alleles were associated with 15,000 to 20,000 TCR beta sequences at a false discovery rate of 0.05 in a later analysis. It was suggested by the authors that the approach could potentially be generalized to other disease states and immunological phenotypes. Because HLA typing was unavailable for some donors at each locus, only the typed subset was used in association tests. A total of fewer than 200 TCR beta chains were listed by the study as associated with cytomegalovirus. Linkage disequilibrium might explain the correlated functional status among segregating V segments, but an unknown experimental factor could not be ruled out. When HLA alleles, especially DR and DQ, strongly co-occurred, TCR associations were difficult to assign to individual alleles. The classifier was reported to diagnose cytomegalovirus status with high specificity and sensitivity in both the original cohort and the validation cohort. A cluster of highly shared sequence variants was judged likely to be a technical artifact of the sequencing pipeline. A further reported finding was that TCR beta sequences accurately predicted the HLA-A and HLA-B alleles for most subjects in the first cohort. In a later analysis, several top co-occurrence clusters were reported to appear linked to parvovirus B19, influenza, CMV and Epstein-Barr virus. Because counts were too low, some 16 rarely observed V segments, including chromosome 9 orphons, were excluded from the earlier analysis of about 500 of the donors. According to a later analysis, most CMV-associated TCR beta chains appeared to be HLA-restricted, and the HLA associations seemed to be driven largely by CMV exposure. For the cohort, immune exposure information was limited to CMV serostatus. In vitro tests confirmed that a few of the cytomegalovirus-associated TCR beta chains recognize cytomegalovirus antigens. Sequencing depth was assumed to be roughly uniform across donors in the presence/absence analyses, though that assumption may not hold. An earlier analysis of approximately 530 of the donors showed that most TCR beta V segments appeared in productive rearrangements either about 87% or about 30% of the time, which broadly matched IMGT annotations. The 87-base-pair reads could not distinguish some IMGT-functional V segments, including TRBV6-2 and TRBV6-3, so those segments were excluded. Only TCR beta chains were sequenced in this cohort, and the absence of alpha or paired-chain data limited detectable features. Across donors, most TCR sequences were observed very rarely, whereas some public TCRs were present in many individuals. In a later analysis, TCR association rates were found to vary across HLA loci, with the most associated TCRs seen for DRB1 alleles and the fewest for HLA-C alleles.

Library method: the immunoSEQ multiplex PCR assay. For the multiplex PCR, a mixture combining 60 forward primers for TCR Vbeta segments and 13 reverse primers for TCR Jbeta segments was used. Amplification of the CDR3 region of rearranged TCR beta genes was performed with a multiplex PCR assay on genomic DNA. Amplified TCR beta libraries were sequenced as 87-base-pair reads on the Illumina HiSeq System. The paper's data handling went like this. In a later analysis, approximately 74 million unique TCR beta chains were counted across the 500 to 850 repertoires, and about 10 million of these chains were shared by at least two donors. Raw reads were error-corrected and collapsed into unique sequences by a nearest-neighbor algorithm in which closely related sequences were merged to remove PCR and sequencing errors. V, D and J gene segments were assigned by aligning CDR3 sequences to IMGT reference sequences. For a sequence to be retained, a match of at least six nucleotides to both a V gene segment and a J gene segment was required. Rearrangements were classified as productive when the CDR3 lacked stop codons and remained in frame with V and J, and all other rearrangements were classified as non-productive. CDR3 was defined according to IMGT convention as the region running from the second conserved V-encoded cysteine to the conserved J-encoded phenylalanine. In an earlier analysis of roughly 610 of the donors, sequences lacking an unambiguous match to a single V gene segment were excluded. An earlier analysis of some 610 of the donors called V segments functional above 56.7% productive rearrangements and segregating when the between-donor standard deviation exceeded 5%. To diagnose cytomegalovirus status from the catalog of TCR beta chain sequences, a statistical classification framework was built. V and J gene assignment, in a later analysis, came from comparing TCR nucleotide sequences with IMGT/GENE-DB human TR gene sequences. A later analysis assigned CDR3 sequences and most-parsimonious VDJ recombination scenarios with the TCRdist pipeline. In a later analysis, every TCR beta chain was defined by the combination of its CDR3 amino acid sequence and its V-gene family, and reads without a unique V-gene family were dropped. A later analysis removed several hundred highly shared, low-generation-probability nucleotide sequences to deal with suspected cross-contamination and a sequencing artifact. In a later analysis, a clonal expansion index was calculated for each public chain from normalized within-repertoire ranks of inferred template counts. In a later analysis, generation probabilities were computed with a VDJ recombination model fitted to out-of-frame rearrangements, and the resulting probabilities were checked against IGoR. In a later analysis, hypergeometric tests were used to score TCR-TCR, TCR-HLA and TCR-CMV co-occurrence, with a repertoire-size bias correction applied to TCR pairs. In a later analysis, false discovery rates were estimated by permuting HLA or CMV assignments 20 times. A later analysis grouped co-occurring TCRs with DBSCAN, adding TCRdist sequence similarity when clustering within HLA-allele-positive subsets. Repertoires with fewer than 30,000 or more than 120,000 public chains, plus five repertoires with anomalous nucleotide sharing, were excluded from co-occurrence clustering. Sourced from immuneACCESS, this table was stored by TCRdb with only in-frame sequences that have V and J called. A share of the clones is absent; for the studies checked, an unresolved V gene accounts for under half, and the remainder has no known explanation. V and J calls plus clone size are reproduced from that table; the DNA served to infer D and trimming. The sample table holds 95,000 to 150,000 clones, of which roughly 80% were seen once. Of the sample, 25% to 35% is held by the ten largest clones.

As for this clone: Its recognized antigen is unknown. No base qualities exist here, and no much larger clone lies one base off it.

The cohort comprised around 690 healthy bone marrow donors. All cohort members were sampled while nominally healthy, although unrecorded immune exposures were likely present. The donor was CMV seropositive and belonged to the group of 250 to 350 seropositive cohort members. A peripheral blood sample was provided by each donor, and peripheral blood mononuclear cells were used for TCR beta sequencing. Genomic DNA was extracted from the blood cell samples with the Qiagen DNeasy Blood Extraction Kit. Germline trimming amounts to 5 bases on V and 5 bases on J, with 11 as the count of junction bases outside the gene matches. CDR1 and CDR2, looked up from the germline V gene, are SGHTA and FQGTGA. Spanning cysteine to phenylalanine, the CDR3 consists of 15 amino acids. This entry keeps only the CDR3 DNA: 45 bases, framed from base 1.

The receptor comes from a man aged 55 to 70 in good health and CMV-seropositive. The sample was PBMCs. Recombination connected TRBV7-3 to TRBJ1-1; TRBD1 aligns with 7 central bases. The CDR3 is CASSPRQGPKTEAFF. The bases are TGTGCCAGCAGCCCGCGACAGGGACCAAAAACTGAAGCTTTCTTT.